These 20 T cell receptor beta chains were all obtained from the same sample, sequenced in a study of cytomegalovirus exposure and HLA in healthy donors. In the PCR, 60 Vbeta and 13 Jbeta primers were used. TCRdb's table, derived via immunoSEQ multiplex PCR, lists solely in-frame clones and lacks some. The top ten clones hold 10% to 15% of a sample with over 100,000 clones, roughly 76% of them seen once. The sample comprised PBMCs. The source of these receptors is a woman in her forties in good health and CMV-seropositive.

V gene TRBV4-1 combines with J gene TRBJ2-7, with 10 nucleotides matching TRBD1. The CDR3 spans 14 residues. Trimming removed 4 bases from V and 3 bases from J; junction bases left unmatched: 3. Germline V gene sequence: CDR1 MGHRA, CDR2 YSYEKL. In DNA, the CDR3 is TGCGCCAGCAGCCTAAGGACAGGGGGCTACGAGCAGTACTTC. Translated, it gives CASSLRTGGYEQYF.

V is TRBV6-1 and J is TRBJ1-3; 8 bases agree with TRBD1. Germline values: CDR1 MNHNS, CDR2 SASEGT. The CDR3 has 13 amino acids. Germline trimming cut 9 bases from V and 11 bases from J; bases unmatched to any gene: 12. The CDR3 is CASLDRGERAIYF. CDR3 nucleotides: TGTGCCAGTTTAGACAGGGGAGAGCGAGCCATATATTTT.

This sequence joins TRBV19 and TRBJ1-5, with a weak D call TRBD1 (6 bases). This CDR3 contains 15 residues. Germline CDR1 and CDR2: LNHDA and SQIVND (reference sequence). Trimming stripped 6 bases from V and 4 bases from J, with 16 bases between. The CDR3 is CASRGPQGGNQPQHF. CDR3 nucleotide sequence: TGTGCCAGTAGGGGGCCCCAAGGGGGAAATCAGCCCCAGCATTTT.

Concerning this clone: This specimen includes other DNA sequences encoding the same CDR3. CDR3 nucleotides: TGTGCCAGCAGCTCGCAGCAGGGGAGCTCCTACAATGAGCAGTTCTTC. Its translation: CASSSQQGSSYNEQFF. J is TRBJ2-1 and V is TRBV7-9, with D possibly being TRBD1 (6 bases). This CDR3 contains 16 residues. The V and J ends lost 4 bases and 0 bases respectively, with 13 bases between them. Germline V gene sequence: CDR1 SEHNR, CDR2 FQNEAQ (reference sequence).

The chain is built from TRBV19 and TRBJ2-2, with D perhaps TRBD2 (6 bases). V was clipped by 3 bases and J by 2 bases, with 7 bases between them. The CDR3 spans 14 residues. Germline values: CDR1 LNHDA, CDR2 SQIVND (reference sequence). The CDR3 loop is CASSIGTNTGELFF. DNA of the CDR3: TGTGCCAGTAGTATTGGGACTAACACCGGGGAGCTGTTTTTT. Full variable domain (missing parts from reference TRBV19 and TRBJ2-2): DGGITQSPKYLFRKEGQNVTLSCEQNLNHDAMYWYRQDPGQGLRLIYYSQIVNDFQKGDIAEGYSVSREKKESFPLTVTSAQKNPTAFYLCASSIGTNTGELFFGEGSRLTVL.

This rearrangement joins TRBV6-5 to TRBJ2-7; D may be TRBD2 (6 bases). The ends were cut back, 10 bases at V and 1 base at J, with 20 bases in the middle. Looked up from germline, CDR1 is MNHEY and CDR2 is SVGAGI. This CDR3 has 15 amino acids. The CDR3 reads CATGGDAKVSYEQYF. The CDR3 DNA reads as TGTGCCACCGGAGGGGACGCAAAGGTATCCTACGAGCAGTACTTC.

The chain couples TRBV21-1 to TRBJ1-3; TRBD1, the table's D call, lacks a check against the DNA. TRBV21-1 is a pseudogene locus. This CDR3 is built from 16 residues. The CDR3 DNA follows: TGTGCCAGCAGCAAAGTGGCCACCCGCTCTGGAAACACCATATATTTT. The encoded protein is CASSKVATRSGNTIYF.

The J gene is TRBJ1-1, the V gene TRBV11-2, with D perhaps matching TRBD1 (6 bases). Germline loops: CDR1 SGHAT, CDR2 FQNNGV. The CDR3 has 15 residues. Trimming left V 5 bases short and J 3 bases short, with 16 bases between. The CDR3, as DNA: TGTGCCAGCAGCCCTCTAACAGGGAAGGACACTGAAGCTTTCTTT. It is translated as CASSPLTGKDTEAFF.

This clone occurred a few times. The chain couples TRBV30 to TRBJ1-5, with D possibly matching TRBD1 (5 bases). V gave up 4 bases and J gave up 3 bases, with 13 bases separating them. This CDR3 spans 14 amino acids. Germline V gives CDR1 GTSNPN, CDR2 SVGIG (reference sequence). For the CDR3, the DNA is TGTGCCTGGACTCCGGGACTCACCAATCAGCCCCAGCATTTT. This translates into CAWTPGLTNQPQHF.

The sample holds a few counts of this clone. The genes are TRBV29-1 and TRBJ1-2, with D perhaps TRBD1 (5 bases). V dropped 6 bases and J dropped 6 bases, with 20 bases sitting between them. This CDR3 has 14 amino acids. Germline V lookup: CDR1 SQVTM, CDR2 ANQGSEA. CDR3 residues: CSVHKKQEGDGYTF. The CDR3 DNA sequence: TGCAGCGTCCATAAAAAACAGGAGGGCGATGGCTACACCTTC.

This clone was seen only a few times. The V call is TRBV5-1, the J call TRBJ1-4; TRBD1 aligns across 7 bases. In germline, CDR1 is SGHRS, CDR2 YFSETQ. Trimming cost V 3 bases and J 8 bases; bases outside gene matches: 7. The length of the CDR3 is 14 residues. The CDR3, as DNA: TGCGCCAGCAGCTCGCAGGGGGATGGGGAAAAACTGTTTTTT. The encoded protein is CASSSQGDGEKLFF. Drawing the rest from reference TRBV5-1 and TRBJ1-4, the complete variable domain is KAGVTQTPRYLIKTRGQQVTLSCSPISGHRSVSWYQQTPGQGLQFLFEYFSETQRNKGNFPGRFSGRQFSNSRSEMNVSTLELGDSALYLCASSSQGDGEKLFFGSGTQLSVL.

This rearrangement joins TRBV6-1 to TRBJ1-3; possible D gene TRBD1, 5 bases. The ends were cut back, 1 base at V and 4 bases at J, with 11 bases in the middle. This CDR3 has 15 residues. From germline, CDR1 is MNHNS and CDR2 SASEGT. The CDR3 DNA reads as TGTGCCAGCAGTGAAGGGACATTCTTCGGAAACACCATATATTTT. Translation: CASSEGTFFGNTIYF.

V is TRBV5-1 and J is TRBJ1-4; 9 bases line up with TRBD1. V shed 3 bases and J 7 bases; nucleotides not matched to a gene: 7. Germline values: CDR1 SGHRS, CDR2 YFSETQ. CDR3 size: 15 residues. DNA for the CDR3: TGCGCCAGCAGCTCCGTCCCGGGACAGGGTGAAAAACTGTTTTTT. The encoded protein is CASSSVPGQGEKLFF.

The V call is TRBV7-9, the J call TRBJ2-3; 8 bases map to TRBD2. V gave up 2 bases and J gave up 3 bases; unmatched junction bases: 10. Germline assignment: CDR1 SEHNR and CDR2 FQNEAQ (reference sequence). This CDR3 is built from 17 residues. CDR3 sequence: CASSLSVGAGGTDTQYF. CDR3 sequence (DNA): TGTGCCAGCAGCTTATCTGTAGGGGCGGGGGGTACAGATACGCAGTATTTT.

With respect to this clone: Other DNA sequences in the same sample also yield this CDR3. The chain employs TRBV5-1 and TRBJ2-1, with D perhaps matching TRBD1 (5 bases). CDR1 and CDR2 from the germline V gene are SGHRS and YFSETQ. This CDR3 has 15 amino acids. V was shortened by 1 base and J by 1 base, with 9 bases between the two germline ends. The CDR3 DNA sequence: TGCGCCAGCAGCTTGTCGTCAGGGTCCTACAATGAGCAGTTCTTC. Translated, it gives CASSLSSGSYNEQFF.

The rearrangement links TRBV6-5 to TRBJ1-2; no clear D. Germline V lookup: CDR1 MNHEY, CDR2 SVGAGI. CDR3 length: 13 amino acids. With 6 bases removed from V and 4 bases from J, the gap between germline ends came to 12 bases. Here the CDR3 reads CASSTTNSYGYTF. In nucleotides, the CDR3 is TGTGCCAGCAGCACGACTAACAGCTATGGCTACACCTTC.

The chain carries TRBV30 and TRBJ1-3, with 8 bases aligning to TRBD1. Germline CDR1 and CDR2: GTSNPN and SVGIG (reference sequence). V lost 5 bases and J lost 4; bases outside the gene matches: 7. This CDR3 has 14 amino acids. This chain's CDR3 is CAWSRDRYGNTIYF. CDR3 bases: TGTGCCTGGTCCCGGGACAGGTACGGAAACACCATATATTTT.

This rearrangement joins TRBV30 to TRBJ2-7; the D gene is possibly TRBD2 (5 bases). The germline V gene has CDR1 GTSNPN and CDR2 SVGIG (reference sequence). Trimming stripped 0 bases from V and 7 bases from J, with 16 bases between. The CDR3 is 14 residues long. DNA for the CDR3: TGTGCCTGGAGTGTTGGTCTCTTCCCGGGGGAGCAGTACTTC. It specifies CAWSVGLFPGEQYF.

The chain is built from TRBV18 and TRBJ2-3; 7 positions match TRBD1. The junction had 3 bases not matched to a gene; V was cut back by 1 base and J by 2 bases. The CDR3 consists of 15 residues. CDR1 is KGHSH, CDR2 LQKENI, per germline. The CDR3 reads CASSPQGQVTDTQYF. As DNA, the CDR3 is TGTGCCAGCTCACCACAAGGACAGGTCACAGATACGCAGTATTTT.

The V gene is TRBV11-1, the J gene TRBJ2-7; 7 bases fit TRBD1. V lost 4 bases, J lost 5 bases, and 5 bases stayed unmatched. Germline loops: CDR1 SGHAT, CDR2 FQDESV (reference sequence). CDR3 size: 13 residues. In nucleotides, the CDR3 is TGTGCCAGCAGCTGGGACAGTTACGACGAGCAGTACTTC. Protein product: CASSWDSYDEQYF.